The clone carrying this T cell receptor (beta chain) has ten or more counts. The antigen is unknown. Priming with a constant-region primer yielded TCR beta cDNA from 500 ng total RNA. Slightly modified ARM-PCR served as the procedure for the TCR beta libraries. These libraries came from three rounds of nested multiplex PCR. TCRdb redid the calling of the multiplex PCR reads with MiXCR, one entry per CDR3 protein. Of more than 70,000 distinct CDR3 sequences listed, about three quarters are singletons. This entry comes from a study of tumor-infiltrating lymphocytes in primary liver carcinoma. About the research overall: Ages ranged from 30 to 69, with HCC or mixed HCC-cholangiocarcinoma. Stage T1-T3 N0M0 and a size of roughly 4.2 to 10 cm characterized the tumors. Sample yields of productive TCRbeta reads, ranging from roughly 3.65 to 7.5 million, were similar across tissue types. Notes on the study in general: Blood's top-250-clone fraction was significantly lower than that of tumors (p = 0.039).

DNA and RNA were both co-extracted from about 19-30 mg of bulk tissue that had not been sorted. The sample taken for sequencing was tumor-adjacent normal liver tissue. This sequence was found in a man aged 35-49 years with primary liver carcinoma and hepatitis B virus infection.

The CDR3 DNA reads TGTGCCAGCAGCTTAGGGACCTACGAGCAGTACTTC. Amino acid sequence: CASSLGTYEQYF. The V call is TRBV7-9, the J call TRBJ2-7; no reliable D call. The CDR3 totals 12 residues. The V end lost 1 base, the J end lost 2 bases, and 3 bases lay between the germline ends. CDR1 and CDR2 from the germline V gene are SEHNR and FQNEAQ (reference sequence).